This entry lists 17 T cell receptor beta chains sequenced from one sample in a study of spatial heterogeneity in lung cancer. The sample's time point: sample taken at primary tumor resection. TCRdb reanalysed the 5' RACE reads using MiXCR and keeps one entry per CDR3 protein. The profile shows about 15,000 distinct CDR3 sequences, 3.6% of them singletons. The material was normal lung tissue next to the tumor, obtained at surgery. All receptors come from a male donor with early-stage non-small cell lung cancer.

This clonotype was seen many times. This beta chain represents an off-target read in a library built for alpha chains; its size is of limited meaning. The V gene is TRBV20-1, the J gene TRBJ2-4, with 11 nucleotides matching TRBD2. J gave up 0 bases and V 4 bases, and 5 bases lay outside the gene matches. Germline assignment: CDR1 DFQATT and CDR2 SNEGSKA (reference sequence). The CDR3 length is 16 residues. In DNA, the CDR3 is TGCAGTGCTAAGGGACTAGCGGATTTAGCCAAAAACATTCAGTACTTC. Amino acid sequence: CSAKGLADLAKNIQYF.

Ten or more counts support this clonotype. The library was built for alpha chains, so this beta chain is an off-target read and its size means little. The V and J genes are TRBV5-1 and TRBJ2-6; a weak D match, TRBD1 (5 bases). V shed 2 bases and J shed 0 bases, with 18 bases lying between them. The CDR3 consists of 19 residues. CDR1 is SGHRS, CDR2 YFSETQ, per germline. The CDR3 DNA reads as TGCGCCAGCAGCTTACGAGGACAAGTTTTAAGCTCTGGGGCCAACGTCCTGACTTTC. It encodes CASSLRGQVLSSGANVLTF.

This clonotype was counted ten times or more. The library was prepared for alpha chains; this beta chain is a stray read, so its frequency means little. The chain uses TRBV20-1 and TRBJ1-1; 12 bases align to TRBD1. J gave up 1 base and V 1 base, and 1 base lay outside the gene matches. The CDR3 contains 15 residues. Germline V gene lookup returns CDR1 DFQATT and CDR2 SNEGSKA (reference sequence). The CDR3 sequence is CSARGGQGANTEAFF. CDR3 DNA sequence: TGCAGTGCTAGAGGGGGACAGGGGGCGAACACTGAAGCTTTCTTT.

This clonotype showed up many times. Within a library made for alpha chains, this beta chain is off target, and its count is uninformative. This chain links TRBV7-9 with TRBJ2-5; D unclear. The V and J ends lost 5 bases and 3 bases respectively, with 7 bases between them. The CDR3 is 12 amino acids. Germline CDR1 reads SEHNR; CDR2 reads FQNEAQ (reference sequence). CDR3 sequence reads: CASSKREETQYF. Here the CDR3 DNA reads TGTGCCAGCAGCAAGAGAGAAGAGACCCAGTACTTC.

This clonotype was detected ten times or more. This beta chain slipped into a library made for alpha chains as a stray read, so its size is not meaningful. This chain links TRBV7-2 with TRBJ1-6; possible D gene TRBD1, 6 bases. V shed 1 base and J shed 2 bases, with 12 bases lying between them. The CDR3 runs 17 residues. Germline V gene data show CDR1 as SGHTA and CDR2 as FQGNSA. This CDR3 is CASSLVSRGTYNSPLHF. The CDR3 bases are TGTGCCAGCAGCTTAGTGAGCAGGGGTACCTATAATTCACCCCTCCACTTT.

This clonotype was recorded at least ten times. This beta chain is an off-target read within a library intended for alpha chains, so its frequency means little. The CDR3 region is CASSQSATNEKLFF. The CDR3 DNA reads as TGCGCCAGCAGCCAGTCAGCAACTAATGAAAAACTGTTTTTT. J is TRBJ1-4 and V is TRBV5-1; D gene uncertain. V was trimmed by 4 bases and J by 0 bases, leaving 7 bases between them. CDR3 length: 14 amino acids. CDR1 SGHRS and CDR2 YFSETQ come from the germline V gene. Based on the CDR3 plus reference TRBV5-1 and TRBJ1-4, the full variable domain is KAGVTQTPRYLIKTRGQQVTLSCSPISGHRSVSWYQQTPGQGLQFLFEYFSETQRNKGNFPGRFSGRQFSNSRSEMNVSTLELGDSALYLCASSQSATNEKLFFGSGTQLSVL.

In this sample, this clonotype turned up many times. In a library made to pick up alpha chains, this beta chain is a stray read with a size that means little. The genes are TRBV2 and TRBJ2-3, with TRBD2 matching 10 bases. The CDR3 loop spans 15 amino acids. Per germline, CDR1 SNHLY and CDR2 FYNNEI. V trimming: 4 bases; J trimming: 4 bases; junction bases outside the gene matches: 5. CDR3 amino acids: CASSVDSGRSDTQYF. The CDR3 bases are TGTGCCAGCAGTGTTGATAGCGGGAGGTCAGATACGCAGTATTTT.

This clonotype was observed at least ten times. The library was prepared for alpha chains; this beta chain is a stray read, so its frequency means little. The genes are TRBV12-5 and TRBJ2-3; D unclear. Trimming left V 2 bases short and J 0 bases short, with 6 bases between. Germline loops: CDR1 LGHNT, CDR2 FRNRAP. This CDR3 spans 14 amino acids. CDR3 amino acids: CASGLPRSTDTQYF. As DNA, the CDR3 is TGTGCTAGTGGTTTGCCGAGGAGCACAGATACGCAGTATTTT.

This clonotype was seen at least ten times. The library was designed around alpha chains, so this beta chain is a stray read whose abundance carries little weight. The rearrangement joins TRBV7-2 to TRBJ1-5, with a tentative D call TRBD1 (5 bases). Germline V gene sequence: CDR1 SGHTA, CDR2 FQGNSA. Trimming shortened V by 5 bases and J by 5 bases, and 10 bases separated the two germline ends. The CDR3 is made up of 13 amino acids. The CDR3 DNA follows: TGTGCCAGCAGCCGACAGTACGATCAGCCCCAGCATTTT. Translated, it gives CASSRQYDQPQHF.

Ten or more counts support this clonotype. This beta chain lies outside the target of a library built for alpha chains; its clone size means little. The rearrangement joins TRBV6-6 to TRBJ1-5, with D possibly TRBD1 on 5 matching bases. CDR1 is MNHNY, CDR2 SVGAGI, per germline (reference sequence). The V end was cut by 8 bases, the J end by 0 bases, with 11 bases between. The CDR3 is 14 residues long. The CDR3 loop reads CASSTDYSNQPQHF. As DNA, the CDR3 is TGTGCCAGCTCGACAGATTATAGCAATCAGCCCCAGCATTTT.

At least ten counts were recorded for this clonotype. This beta chain is a stray sequence in a library constructed for alpha chains; its clone size is not meaningful. The chain recombines TRBV6-1 with TRBJ1-2; tentative D call: TRBD1 (5 bases). This CDR3 contains 12 residues. In germline, CDR1 is MNHNS, CDR2 SASEGT. Trimming left V 6 bases short and J 8 bases short, with 13 bases between. The CDR3, as DNA: TGTGCCAGCAGCCTTGGCGAGGGGGGCTACACCTTC. Amino acid sequence: CASSLGEGGYTF.

This clonotype is medium-sized by share. Found in a library prepared for alpha chains, this beta chain is an off-target read, and its abundance has little meaning. This sequence joins TRBV4-1 and TRBJ2-7; perhaps TRBD2 as D (6 bases). The germline V and J ends were trimmed by 1 base and 4 bases, with 17 bases remaining between them. The CDR3 sequence is 16 residues long. Germline V gene sequence: CDR1 MGHRA, CDR2 YSYEKL. CDR3 loop: CASSQVETSEGYEQYF. The CDR3 DNA reads as TGCGCCAGCAGCCAAGTGGAGACTAGTGAGGGTTACGAGCAGTACTTC.

There are many counts of this clonotype. This beta chain slipped into a library made for alpha chains as a stray read, so its size is not meaningful. The J gene is TRBJ2-3, the V gene TRBV7-9; D possibly corresponds to TRBD2 (5 bases). V was pared by 2 bases and J by 4 bases, with 13 bases between. Germline V gives CDR1 SEHNR, CDR2 FQNEAQ (reference sequence). This CDR3 is built from 15 residues. The CDR3 region is CASSLTSGLADTQYF. CDR3 in DNA: TGTGCCAGCAGCTTAACGAGCGGATTGGCAGATACGCAGTATTTT.

Judged by abundance, this clonotype is large. This beta chain is an unintended read in a library built for alpha chains; its size means little. The chain carries TRBV3-1 and TRBJ2-1; the D is unclear. Between the trimmed V and J ends, which lost 1 base and 9 bases, there was a span of 13 bases. In germline, CDR1 is LGHDT, CDR2 YNNKEL (reference sequence). The CDR3 consists of 14 residues. Here the CDR3 reads CASSQASANAEQFF. The CDR3 DNA reads TGTGCCAGCAGCCAAGCGTCAGCCAACGCTGAGCAGTTCTTC.

This clonotype was observed many times. The library was designed around alpha chains, so this beta chain is a stray read whose abundance carries little weight. The V gene is TRBV24-1, the J gene TRBJ2-1; D possibly corresponds to TRBD1 (6 bases). Trimming shortened V by 4 bases and J by 5 bases, and 11 bases separated the two germline ends. Germline lookup yields CDR1 KGHDR and CDR2 SFDVKD. The CDR3 contains 14 residues. As DNA, the CDR3 is TGTGCCACCAGTGACCGGACAGAGGACAATGAGCAGTTCTTC. As protein: CATSDRTEDNEQFF.

Many counts were recorded for this clonotype. A library prepared for alpha chains yielded this beta chain as an off-target read; its size is of little meaning. The V and J genes are TRBV24-1 and TRBJ2-1; 8 bases align to TRBD1. From germline, CDR1 is KGHDR and CDR2 SFDVKD. This CDR3 has 16 amino acids. The V and J ends lost 2 bases and 7 bases, in that order; junction bases with no gene match: 9. The CDR3 loop is CATSDSGQGSKNEQFF. The DNA for the CDR3 is TGTGCCACCAGTGATTCCGGACAGGGCTCAAAGAATGAGCAGTTCTTC.

Many counts were recorded for this clonotype. Its ends do not fully match the called genes, so a read error is possible. A library made for alpha chains picked up this beta chain off target, so its size means little. The chain uses TRBV7-7 and TRBJ2-1; 10 bases fit TRBD2. Germline V gene data show CDR1 as SSHAT and CDR2 as FNYEAQ (reference sequence). This CDR3 is built from 16 residues. The CDR3 loop is CASSFMGLAGVNEQFF. CDR3 coding DNA: TGTGCTAGCAGCTTTATGGGTCTAGCGGGAGTCAATGAGCAGTTCTTC.